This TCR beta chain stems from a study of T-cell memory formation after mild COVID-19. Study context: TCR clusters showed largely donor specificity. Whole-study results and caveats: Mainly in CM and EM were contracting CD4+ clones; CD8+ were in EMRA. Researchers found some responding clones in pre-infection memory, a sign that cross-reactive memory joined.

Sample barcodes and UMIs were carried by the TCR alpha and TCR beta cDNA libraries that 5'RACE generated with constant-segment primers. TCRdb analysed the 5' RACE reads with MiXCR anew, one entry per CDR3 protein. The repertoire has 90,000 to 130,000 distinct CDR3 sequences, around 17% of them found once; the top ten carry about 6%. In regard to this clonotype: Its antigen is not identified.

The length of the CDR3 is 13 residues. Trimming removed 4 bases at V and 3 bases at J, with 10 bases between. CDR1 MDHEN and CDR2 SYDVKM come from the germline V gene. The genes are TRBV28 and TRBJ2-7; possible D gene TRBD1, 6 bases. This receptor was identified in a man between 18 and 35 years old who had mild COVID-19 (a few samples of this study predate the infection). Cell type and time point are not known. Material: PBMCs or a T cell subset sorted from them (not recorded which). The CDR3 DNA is TGTGCCAGCAGTTCCGGACAGTTCTACGAGCAGTACGTC. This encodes CASSSGQFYEQYV.